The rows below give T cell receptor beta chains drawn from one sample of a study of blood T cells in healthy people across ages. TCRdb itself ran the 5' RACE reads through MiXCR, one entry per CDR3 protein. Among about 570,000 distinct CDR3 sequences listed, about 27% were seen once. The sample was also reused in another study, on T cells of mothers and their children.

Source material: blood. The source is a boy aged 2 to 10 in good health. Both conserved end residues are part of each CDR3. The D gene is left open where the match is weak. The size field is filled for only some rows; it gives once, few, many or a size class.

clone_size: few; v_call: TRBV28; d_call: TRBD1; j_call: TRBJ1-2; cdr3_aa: CASSLSQGAQGYGYTF; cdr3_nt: TGTGCCAGCAGTTTAAGCCAGGGGGCGCAGGGCTATGGCTACACCTTC
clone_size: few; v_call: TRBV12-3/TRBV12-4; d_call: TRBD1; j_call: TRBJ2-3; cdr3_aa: CASIRGTGPDTQYF; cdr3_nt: TGTGCCAGCATTCGGGGGACAGGCCCAGATACGCAGTATTTT
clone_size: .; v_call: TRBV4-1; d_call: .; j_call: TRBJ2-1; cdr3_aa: CASSQGGDSYNEQFF; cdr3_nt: TGCGCCAGCAGCCAAGGGGGAGACAGCTACAATGAGCAGTTCTTC
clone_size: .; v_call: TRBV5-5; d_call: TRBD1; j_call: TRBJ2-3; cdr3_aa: CASSTPTGTDTQYF; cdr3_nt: TGTGCCAGCAGCACCCCGACAGGGACGGATACGCAGTATTTT
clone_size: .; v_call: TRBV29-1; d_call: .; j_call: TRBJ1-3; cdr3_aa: CSVEDGGNGNTIYF; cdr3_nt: TGCAGCGTTGAAGATGGCGGGAATGGAAACACCATATACTTT
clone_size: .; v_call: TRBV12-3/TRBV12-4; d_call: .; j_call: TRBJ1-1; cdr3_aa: CASSLGFPGTEAFF; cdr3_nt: TGTGCCAGCAGTTTAGGTTTTCCGGGGACTGAAGCTTTCTTT
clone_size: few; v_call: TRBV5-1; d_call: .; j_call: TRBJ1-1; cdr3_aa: CASSPPVGTEAFF; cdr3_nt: TGCGCCAGCTCCCCTCCGGTAGGCACTGAAGCTTTCTTT
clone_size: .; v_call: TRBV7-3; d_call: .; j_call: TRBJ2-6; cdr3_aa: CASSQGLTGANVLTF; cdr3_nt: TGTGCCAGCAGCCAGGGGCTGACTGGGGCCAACGTCCTGACTTTC
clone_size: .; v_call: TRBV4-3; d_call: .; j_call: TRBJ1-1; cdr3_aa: CASSQTSTAGNTEAFF; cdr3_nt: TGCGCCAGCAGCCAAACCTCGACGGCGGGGAACACTGAAGCTTTCTTT
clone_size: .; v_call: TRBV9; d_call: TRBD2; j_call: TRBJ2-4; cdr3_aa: CASSVGLAGGLGAKNIQYF; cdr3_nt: TGTGCCAGCAGCGTAGGTCTAGCGGGAGGCCTGGGGGCCAAAAACATTCAGTACTTC
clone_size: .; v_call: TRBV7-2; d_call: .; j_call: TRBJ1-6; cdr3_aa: CASSLVTGTMYNSPLHF; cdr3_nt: TGTGCCAGCAGCTTAGTTACAGGGACCATGTATAATTCACCCCTCCACTTT
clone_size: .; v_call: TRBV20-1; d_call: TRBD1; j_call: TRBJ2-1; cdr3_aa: CSASLGTVNGNEQFF; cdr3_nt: TGCAGTGCTAGTCTGGGGACAGTCAACGGCAATGAGCAGTTCTTC
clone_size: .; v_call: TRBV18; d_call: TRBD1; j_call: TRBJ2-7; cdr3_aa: CASSPGQTRSEQYF; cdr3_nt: TGTGCCAGCTCACCGGGACAGACCAGGAGCGAGCAGTACTTC
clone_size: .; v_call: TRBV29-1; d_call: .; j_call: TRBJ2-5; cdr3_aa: CSVPGAGSLEYF; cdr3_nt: TGCAGCGTTCCGGGGGCGGGGAGTTTGGAGTACTTC
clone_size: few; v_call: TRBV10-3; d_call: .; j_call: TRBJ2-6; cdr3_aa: CAISGFTAAGANVLTF; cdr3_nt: TGTGCCATCAGTGGGTTCACAGCAGCTGGGGCCAACGTCCTGACTTTC
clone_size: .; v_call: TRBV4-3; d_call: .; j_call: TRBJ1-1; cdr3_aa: CASSPRVMNTEAFF; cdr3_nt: TGCGCCAGCAGCCCGCGGGTAATGAACACTGAAGCTTTCTTT
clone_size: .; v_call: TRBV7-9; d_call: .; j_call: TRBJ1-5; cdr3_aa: CASSLEGVGGNQPQHF; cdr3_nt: TGTGCCAGCAGCTTAGAAGGAGTAGGAGGGAATCAGCCCCAGCATTTT
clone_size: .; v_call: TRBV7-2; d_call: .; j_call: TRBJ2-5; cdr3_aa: CASSPNNDRETQYF; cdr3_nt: TGTGCCAGCAGCCCGAACAACGACCGGGAGACCCAGTACTTC
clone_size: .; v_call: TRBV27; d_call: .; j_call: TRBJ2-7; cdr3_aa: CASRPTGIPFYEQYF; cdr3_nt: TGTGCCAGCAGACCCACAGGGATACCTTTCTACGAGCAGTACTTC
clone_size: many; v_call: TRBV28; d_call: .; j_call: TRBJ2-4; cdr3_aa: CASSPWTGLAKNIQYF; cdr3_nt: TGTGCCAGCAGTCCATGGACTGGACTAGCCAAAAACATTCAGTACTTC
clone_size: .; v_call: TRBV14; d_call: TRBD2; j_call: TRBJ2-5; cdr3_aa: CASSQDLPAGTSGGDQETQYF; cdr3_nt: TGTGCCAGCAGCCAAGATCTTCCCGCCGGGACTAGCGGGGGCGATCAAGAGACCCAGTACTTC
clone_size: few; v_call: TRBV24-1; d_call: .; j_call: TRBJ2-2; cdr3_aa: CATSGPNTGELFF; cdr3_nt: TGTGCCACTAGCGGTCCGAACACCGGGGAGCTGTTTTTT
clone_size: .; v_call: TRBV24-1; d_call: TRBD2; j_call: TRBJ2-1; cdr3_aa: CATSDSGTSKGNEQFF; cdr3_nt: TGTGCCACCAGTGATTCCGGGACTAGCAAGGGCAATGAGCAGTTCTTC
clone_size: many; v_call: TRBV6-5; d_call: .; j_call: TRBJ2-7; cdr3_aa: CASSYSGEQYF; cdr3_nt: TGTGCCAGCAGTTACTCTGGCGAGCAGTACTTC
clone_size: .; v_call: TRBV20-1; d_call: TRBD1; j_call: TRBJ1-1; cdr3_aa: CSARTGQLGSTEAFF; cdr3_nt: TGCAGTGCTCGGACAGGCCAACTGGGGAGCACTGAAGCTTTCTTT
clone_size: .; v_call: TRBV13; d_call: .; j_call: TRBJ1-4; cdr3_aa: CASRFGRGRANEKLFF; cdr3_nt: TGTGCCAGCAGATTCGGACGGGGACGGGCTAATGAAAAACTGTTTTTT
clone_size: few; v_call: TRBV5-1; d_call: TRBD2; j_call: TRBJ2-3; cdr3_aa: CASSFGTSGTTDTQYF; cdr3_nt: TGCGCCAGCAGCTTTGGGACTAGCGGGACCACAGATACGCAGTATTTT
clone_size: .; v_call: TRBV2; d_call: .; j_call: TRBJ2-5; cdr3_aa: CASSALGPGETQYF; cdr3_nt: TGTGCCAGCAGTGCTTTAGGCCCCGGGGAGACCCAGTACTTC
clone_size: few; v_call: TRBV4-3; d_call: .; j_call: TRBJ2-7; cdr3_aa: CASSQEVSTTYEQYF; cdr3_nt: TGCGCCAGCAGCCAAGAGGTTTCCACCACCTACGAGCAGTACTTC
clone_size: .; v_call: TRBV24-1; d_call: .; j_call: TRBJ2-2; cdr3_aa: CATSDLGNTGELFF; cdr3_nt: TGTGCCACCAGTGATTTAGGGAACACCGGGGAGCTGTTTTTT
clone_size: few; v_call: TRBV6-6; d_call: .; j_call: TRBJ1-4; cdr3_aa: CASSYTPGRVNEKLFF; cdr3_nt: TGTGCCAGCAGTTACACGCCGGGACGGGTTAATGAAAAACTGTTTTTT
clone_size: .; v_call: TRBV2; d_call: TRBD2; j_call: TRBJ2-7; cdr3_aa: CASSESHLAGGSYEQYF; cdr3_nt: TGTGCCAGCAGTGAATCTCACTTAGCGGGAGGGTCCTACGAGCAGTACTTC
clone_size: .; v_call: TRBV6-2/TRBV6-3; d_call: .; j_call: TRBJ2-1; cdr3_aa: CASSYWGPHYNEQFF; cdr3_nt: TGTGCCAGCAGTTACTGGGGACCGCACTACAATGAGCAGTTCTTC
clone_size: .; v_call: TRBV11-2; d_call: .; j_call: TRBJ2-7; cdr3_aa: CASSLGRGVIGYEQYF; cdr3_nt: TGTGCCAGCAGCTTAGGCAGGGGGGTAATTGGCTACGAGCAGTACTTC
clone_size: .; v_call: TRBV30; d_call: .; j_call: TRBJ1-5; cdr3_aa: CAWGKGGQPQHF; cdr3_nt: TGTGCCTGGGGGAAGGGGGGACAGCCCCAGCATTTT
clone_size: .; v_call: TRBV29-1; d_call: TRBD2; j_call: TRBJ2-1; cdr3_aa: CSGLAASYNEQFF; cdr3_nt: TGCAGCGGGCTAGCGGCCTCCTACAATGAGCAGTTCTTC
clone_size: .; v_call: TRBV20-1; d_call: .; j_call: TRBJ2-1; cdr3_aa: CSARDLRYNEQFF; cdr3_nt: TGCAGTGCTAGGGACTTGCGATACAATGAGCAGTTCTTC
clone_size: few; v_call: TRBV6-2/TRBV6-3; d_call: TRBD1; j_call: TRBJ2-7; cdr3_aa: CASSYFDRAYEQYF; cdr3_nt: TGTGCCAGCAGTTACTTCGACAGGGCCTACGAGCAGTACTTC
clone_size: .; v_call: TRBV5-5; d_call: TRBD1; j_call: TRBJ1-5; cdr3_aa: CASSYDRQGSRVGNQPQHF; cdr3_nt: TGTGCCAGCAGCTATGATCGACAGGGGTCTAGGGTAGGCAATCAGCCCCAGCATTTT
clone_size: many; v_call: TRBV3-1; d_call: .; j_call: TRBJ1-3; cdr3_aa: CASSQDGGRDSGNTIYF; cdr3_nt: TGTGCCAGCAGCCAAGATGGGGGCCGTGACTCTGGAAACACCATATATTTT
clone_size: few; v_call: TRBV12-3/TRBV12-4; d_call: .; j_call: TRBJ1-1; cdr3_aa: CASSPPPAEAFF; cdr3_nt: TGTGCCAGCAGTCCCCCCCCCGCTGAAGCTTTCTTT
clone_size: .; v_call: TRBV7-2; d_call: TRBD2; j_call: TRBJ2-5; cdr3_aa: CASSPPAGGQTQYF; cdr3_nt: TGTGCCAGCAGCCCACCGGCGGGAGGGCAGACCCAGTACTTC
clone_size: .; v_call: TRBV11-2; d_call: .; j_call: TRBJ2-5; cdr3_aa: CASSPPGAQYF; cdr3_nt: TGTGCCAGCAGTCCCCCAGGGGCCCAGTACTTC
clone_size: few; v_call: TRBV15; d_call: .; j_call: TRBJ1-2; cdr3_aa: CATSGRTDYGYTF; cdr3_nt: TGTGCCACCAGCGGAAGGACAGACTATGGCTACACCTTC
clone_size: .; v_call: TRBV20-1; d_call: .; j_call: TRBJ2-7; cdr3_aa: CSASPGSYYEQYF; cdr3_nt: TGCAGTGCTAGTCCTGGATCCTATTACGAGCAGTACTTC
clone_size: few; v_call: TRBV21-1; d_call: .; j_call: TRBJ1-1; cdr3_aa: CASTLPPGHTLAFF; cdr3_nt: TGTGCCAGCACCTTACCCCCGGGGCACACACTCGCTTTCTTT
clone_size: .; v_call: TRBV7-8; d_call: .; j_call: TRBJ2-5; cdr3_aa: CASSSRELVGTQYF; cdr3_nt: TGTGCCAGCAGCTCCCGGGAACTCGTAGGAACCCAGTACTTC
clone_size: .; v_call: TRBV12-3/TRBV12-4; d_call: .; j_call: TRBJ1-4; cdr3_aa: CASSPGGWGQEEKLFF; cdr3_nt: TGTGCCAGCAGTCCGGGTGGCTGGGGGCAGGAGGAAAAACTGTTTTTT
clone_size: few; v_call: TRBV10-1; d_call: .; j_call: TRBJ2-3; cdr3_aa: CASSETATDTQYF; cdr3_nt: TGCGCCAGCAGTGAAACAGCCACAGATACGCAGTATTTT
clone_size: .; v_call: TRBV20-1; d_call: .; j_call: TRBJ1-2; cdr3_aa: CSASGQSYGYTF; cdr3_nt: TGCAGTGCTAGTGGACAGAGCTATGGCTACACTTTC
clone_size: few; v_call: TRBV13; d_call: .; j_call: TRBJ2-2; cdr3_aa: CASSPPSSGELFF; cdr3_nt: TGTGCCAGCAGCCCCCCTTCATCCGGGGAGCTGTTTTTT
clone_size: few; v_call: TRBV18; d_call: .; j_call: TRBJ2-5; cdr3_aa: CASSMGPYEETQYF; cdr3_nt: TGTGCCAGCTCAATGGGACCTTACGAAGAGACCCAGTACTTC
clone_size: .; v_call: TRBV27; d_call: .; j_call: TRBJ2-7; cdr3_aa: CASSLIGANYEQYF; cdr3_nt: TGTGCCAGCAGTTTGATCGGGGCGAACTACGAGCAGTACTTC
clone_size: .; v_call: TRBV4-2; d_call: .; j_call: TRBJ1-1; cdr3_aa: CASSQARAPNTEAFF; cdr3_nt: TGTGCCAGCAGCCAAGCCCGGGCCCCGAACACTGAGGCTTTCTTT
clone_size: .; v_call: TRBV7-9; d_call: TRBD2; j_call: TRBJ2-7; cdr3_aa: CASSLSGIRLAGRQDEQYF; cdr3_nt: TGTGCCAGCAGCTTATCGGGTATTAGACTAGCGGGGCGTCAGGACGAACAGTACTTC
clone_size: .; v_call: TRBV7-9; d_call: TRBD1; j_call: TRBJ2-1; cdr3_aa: CASMDPGDRDYNEQFF; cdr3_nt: TGTGCCAGCATGGATCCCGGGGACAGGGATTACAATGAGCAGTTCTTC
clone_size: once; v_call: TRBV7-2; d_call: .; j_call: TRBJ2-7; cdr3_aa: CASSFSFGQGYEQYF; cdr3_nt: TGTGCCAGCAGCTTTTCTTTCGGGCAGGGATACGAGCAGTACTTC
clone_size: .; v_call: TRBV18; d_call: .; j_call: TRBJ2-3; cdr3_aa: CASSRTRDVSTDTQYF; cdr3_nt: TGTGCCAGCTCACGCACCCGGGACGTCAGCACAGATACGCAGTATTTT
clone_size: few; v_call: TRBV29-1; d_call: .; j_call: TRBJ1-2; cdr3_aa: CSVDGEGYTF; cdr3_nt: TGCAGCGTCGATGGAGAAGGCTACACCTTC
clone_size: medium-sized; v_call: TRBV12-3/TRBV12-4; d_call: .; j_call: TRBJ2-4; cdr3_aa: CASSSRPDLAKNIQYF; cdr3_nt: TGTGCCAGCAGTTCACGACCAGACCTGGCCAAAAACATTCAGTACTTC